Shown below are 27 T cell receptor beta chains from a single sample sequenced in a study of T cell responses to AZD1222 COVID-19 vaccine. TCRdb's copy holds only in-frame clones and misses some; the assay was immunoSEQ multiplex PCR. This sample has some 69,000 clones, with around 86% found just once. The sequencing here drew on peripheral blood, taken on day 0 of AZD1222 vaccination. These receptors were obtained from an adult in good health.

CDR3 sequence (DNA): TGTGCCAGCAGCGTTGAGCTAGGAGATACGCAGTATTTT. It is translated as CASSVELGDTQYF. This chain joins TRBV9 and TRBJ2-3; D gene ambiguous. CDR1 is SGDLS and CDR2 is YYNGEE in the germline V gene. V was trimmed by 2 bases and J by 5 bases, leaving 9 bases between them. The CDR3 has 13 residues.

This chain connects TRBV19 to TRBJ2-1, with D unresolved. Trimming removed 6 bases from V and 0 bases from J, with 12 bases in between. Germline V gene sequence: CDR1 LNHDA, CDR2 SQIVND (reference sequence). The CDR3 has 15 amino acids. The CDR3 sequence is CASSQDRASYNEQFF. The CDR3 nucleotides are TGTGCCAGTAGCCAGGATAGGGCCTCCTACAATGAGCAGTTCTTC.

The rearrangement uses TRBV19 and TRBJ2-2; possibly TRBD1 for D (6 bases). Trimming stripped 2 bases from V and 5 bases from J, with 9 bases between. The CDR3 runs to 14 residues. Germline assignment: CDR1 LNHDA and CDR2 SQIVND (reference sequence). Written as DNA, the CDR3 is TGTGCCAGTAGTATAACTAGGGGGACCGGGGAGCTGTTTTTT. Protein sequence: CASSITRGTGELFF.

This chain links TRBV30 with TRBJ1-2; the match to TRBD1 covers 7 bases. Germline values: CDR1 GTSNPN, CDR2 SVGIG (reference sequence). The junction had 6 bases not matched to a gene; V was cut back by 7 bases and J by 4 bases. The CDR3 sequence is 12 residues long. CDR3 sequence: CAFAGGAYGYTF. The CDR3 DNA follows: TGTGCCTTCGCAGGGGGGGCCTATGGCTACACCTTC.

The V and J genes are TRBV9 and TRBJ2-7; 10 bases map to TRBD1. The germline gives CDR1 SGDLS, CDR2 YYNGEE. V gave up 4 bases and J gave up 5 bases; unmatched junction bases: 6. The CDR3 extends over 14 amino acids. In nucleotides, the CDR3 is TGTGCCAGCAGCCATGAGGGACAGGGGCACGAGCAGTACTTC. Translated: CASSHEGQGHEQYF.

The chain is built from TRBV7-3 and TRBJ2-1; D is ambiguous. The CDR3 consists of 13 residues. The ends were cut back, 2 bases at V and 7 bases at J, with 9 bases in the middle. Germline-derived CDR1 and CDR2 are SGHTA and FQGTGA. CDR3 bases: TGTGCCAGCAGCTTACGGTTGGGGAATGAGCAGTTCTTC. This codes for CASSLRLGNEQFF.

J is TRBJ2-7 and V is TRBV9; D is unclear. The CDR3 is 12 amino acids. V was clipped by 0 bases and J by 6 bases, with 7 bases between them. Germline lookup yields CDR1 SGDLS and CDR2 YYNGEE. As DNA, the CDR3 is TGTGCCAGCAGCGTAGGTCTGCGCGAGCAGTACTTC. It encodes CASSVGLREQYF.

This clone came up once. The rearrangement joins TRBV11-1 to TRBJ2-7; D unresolved. V was clipped by 1 base and J by 3 bases, with 4 bases between them. The germline gives CDR1 SGHAT, CDR2 FQDESV (reference sequence). The CDR3 runs 12 residues. The CDR3 loop reads CASSLGSYEQYF. CDR3 sequence (DNA): TGTGCCAGCAGCTTAGGCAGCTACGAGCAGTACTTC.

The chain carries TRBV18 and TRBJ1-5, with D perhaps matching TRBD1 (6 bases). With 3 bases removed from V and 1 base from J, the gap between germline ends came to 10 bases. The CDR3 extends over 15 amino acids. Germline values: CDR1 KGHSH, CDR2 LQKENI. This CDR3 is CASSPDRQSNQPQHF. Here the CDR3 DNA reads TGTGCCAGCTCACCGGACAGACAAAGCAATCAGCCCCAGCATTTT. Together with reference TRBV18 and TRBJ1-5, the CDR3 gives the full variable domain: NAGVMQNPRHLVRRRGQEARLRCSPMKGHSHVYWYRQLPEEGLKFMVYLQKENIIDESGMPKERFSAEFPKEGPSILRIQQVVRGDSAAYFCASSPDRQSNQPQHFGDGTRLSIL.

The DNA for the CDR3 is TGCGCCAGCAGCCCGGATGGAGCGAACACCGGGGAGCTGTTTTTT. It translates to CASSPDGANTGELFF. The V call is TRBV5-1, the J call TRBJ2-2, with D unresolved. CDR3 length equals 15 residues. V lost 4 bases and J lost 0, with 10 bases in between. The germline V gene encodes CDR1 SGHRS and CDR2 YFSETQ.

This chain links TRBV12-2 with TRBJ1-2; the DNA was not compared with TRBD1, the D call given in the table. TRBV12-2 is a pseudogene. The CDR3 contains 15 residues. The CDR3, as DNA: TGTGCAAGTCGCTTCGACGACAGGGGACGGTATGGCTACACCTTC. Protein: CASRFDDRGRYGYTF.

The J gene is TRBJ1-4, the V gene TRBV6-5, with unresolved D. V was cut by 2 bases and J by 7 bases, with 14 bases left in between. Germline lookup yields CDR1 MNHEY and CDR2 SVGAGI. The CDR3 extends over 15 amino acids. The CDR3 reads CASSYGSPLGEKLFF. The CDR3 bases are TGTGCCAGCAGTTACGGTTCACCCTTGGGTGAAAAACTGTTTTTT.

This chain uses TRBV25-1 with TRBJ1-6; the D gene is possibly TRBD1 (5 bases). Trimming shortened V by 6 bases and J by 0 bases, and 12 bases separated the two germline ends. CDR3 length equals 16 residues. The germline CDR1 and CDR2 sequences are MGHDK and SYGVNS. CDR3 sequence (DNA): TGTGCCAGCAGGGGGGACCGTAGCTCCTATAATTCACCCCTCCACTTT. Encoded protein: CASRGDRSSYNSPLHF.

CDR3 coding DNA: TGTGCCAGCAGCCAAGATGCGGGGACTTGGCAGCCCCAGCATTTT. It codes for CASSQDAGTWQPQHF. This rearrangement joins TRBV3-1 (or the pseudogene TRBV3-2) to TRBJ1-5, with D possibly matching TRBD1 (5 bases). The length of the CDR3 is 15 residues. Germline V gene lookup returns CDR1 LGHDT and CDR2 YNNKEL (reference sequence). The V end was cut by 0 bases, the J end by 7 bases, with 13 bases between.

This chain connects TRBV6-5 to TRBJ1-3; D not resolved. Germline assignment: CDR1 MNHEY and CDR2 SVGAGI. The length of the CDR3 is 15 residues. Trimming removed 6 bases from V and 0 bases from J, with 12 bases in between. CDR3 DNA: TGTGCCAGCAGGAACGAGAGAGTCTCTGGAAACACCATATATTTT. It yields the protein CASRNERVSGNTIYF.

This sequence joins TRBV4-1 and TRBJ1-5, with D perhaps matching TRBD1 (5 bases). This CDR3 spans 16 amino acids. Germline V lookup: CDR1 MGHRA, CDR2 YSYEKL. Trimming took 1 base from V and 0 from J, leaving 10 bases between them. CDR3 protein: CASSQGSGLSNQPQHF. Written as DNA, the CDR3 is TGCGCCAGCAGCCAAGGGTCGGGGCTTAGCAATCAGCCCCAGCATTTT.

The chain is built from TRBV4-1 and TRBJ1-2, with 11 bases identical to TRBD1. Germline V gives CDR1 MGHRA, CDR2 YSYEKL. There are 16 residues in the CDR3. Trimming took 5 bases from V and 11 from J; bases not matched to a gene: 16. In nucleotides, the CDR3 is TGCGCCAGCAGCTCGAACCCCGCCGGGACAGGGGGTAGGTACACCTTC. Protein: CASSSNPAGTGGRYTF.

This clone came up once. This chain connects TRBV15 to TRBJ1-4; D not resolved. CDR1 is LNHNV and CDR2 is YYDKDF in the germline V gene (reference sequence). The CDR3 loop spans 12 amino acids. The V end lost 8 bases, the J end lost 4 bases, and 8 bases lay between the germline ends. As DNA, the CDR3 is TGTGCCACCCGACGTTTTAATGAAAAACTGTTTTTT. Translation gives CATRRFNEKLFF.

This clone was observed a few times. The chain has TRBV3-1 (or the pseudogene TRBV3-2) and TRBJ2-7, with D perhaps TRBD1 (6 bases). V lost 1 base to trimming and J lost 3 bases, with 19 bases between them. The germline CDR1 and CDR2 sequences are LGHDT and YNNKEL (reference sequence). The CDR3 covers 17 residues. CDR3: CASSQGTESFFFYEQYF. The CDR3 coding sequence is TGTGCCAGCAGCCAAGGGACAGAAAGTTTTTTCTTCTACGAGCAGTACTTC.

V usage is TRBV2 and J usage is TRBJ2-5; 7 bases are shared with TRBD1. The V gene end was trimmed by 6 bases and the J gene end by 1 base; junction bases not matched to a gene: 11. CDR3 length: 16 amino acids. Germline lookup yields CDR1 SNHLY and CDR2 FYNNEI. The CDR3 loop reads CASSASGTALQETQYF. CDR3 bases: TGTGCCAGCAGCGCTTCCGGGACAGCGCTCCAAGAGACCCAGTACTTC.

The chain has TRBV6-5 and TRBJ1-2, with a weak D call TRBD1 (6 bases). Germline loops: CDR1 MNHEY, CDR2 SVGAGI. The CDR3 consists of 12 residues. Trimming removed 5 bases from V and 7 bases from J, with 11 bases in between. The CDR3 nucleotides are TGTGCCAGCAGTACAGGGTTCTCTGGCTACACCTTC. It codes for CASSTGFSGYTF.

V and J are TRBV7-8 and TRBJ2-7; a possible D gene is TRBD1 (5 bases). Germline CDR1 SGHVS, CDR2 FQNEAQ. V shed 5 bases and J shed 3 bases, with 14 bases lying between them. This CDR3 has 14 residues. CDR3 nucleotides: TGTGCCAGCAGCCAGAGGTCAGGGATCTACGAGCAGTACTTC. Encoded protein: CASSQRSGIYEQYF.

This clone occurred a few times. The rearrangement joins TRBV3-1 (or the pseudogene TRBV3-2) to TRBJ1-5; 9 nucleotides line up with TRBD1. The V segment lost 1 base and the J segment 8 bases; nucleotides outside the gene matches: 6. Germline CDR1 LGHDT, CDR2 YNNKEL (reference sequence). The CDR3 loop spans 15 amino acids. The CDR3 DNA reads TGTGCCAGCAGCCAAGGACAGGGGGGTGCAAAGCCCCAGCATTTT. Translated, it gives CASSQGQGGAKPQHF.

The chain recombines TRBV19 with TRBJ2-3; 16 bases are shared with TRBD2. With 5 bases clipped from V and 5 bases from J, the junction kept 4 bases outside the gene matches. Germline CDR1 reads LNHDA; CDR2 reads SQIVND (reference sequence). The CDR3 length is 16 residues. The CDR3 loop reads CASSAGLAGGQDTQYF. The CDR3 DNA follows: TGTGCCAGTAGTGCGGGACTAGCGGGGGGGCAAGATACGCAGTATTTT.

V gene TRBV12-2 combines with J gene TRBJ1-1; the D segment call TRBD1 is taken from the table without a DNA check. TRBV12-2 counts as a pseudogene. The CDR3 consists of 15 residues. The CDR3: CASRLVGPRNTEAFF. CDR3 nucleotides: TGTGCAAGTCGCTTAGTGGGGCCGAGGAACACTGAAGCTTTCTTT.

The J gene is TRBJ1-1, the V gene TRBV7-9; D unresolved. V lost 2 bases to trimming and J lost 2 bases, with 12 bases between them. The CDR3 extends over 15 amino acids. CDR1 is SEHNR and CDR2 is FQNEAQ in the germline V gene (reference sequence). CDR3 in DNA: TGTGCCAGCAGCTTATTACTCGGCAGAAACACTGAAGCTTTCTTT. This codes for CASSLLLGRNTEAFF.

V and J are TRBV7-2 and TRBJ1-5; D remains ambiguous. The CDR3 runs 13 residues. Germline V gene data show CDR1 as SGHTA and CDR2 as FQGNSA. Between the trimmed V and J ends, which lost 5 bases and 6 bases, there was a span of 11 bases. The CDR3 is CASSTPAGQPQHF. CDR3 nucleotides: TGTGCCAGCAGCACCCCGGCCGGTCAGCCCCAGCATTTT.